Below, 5 T cell receptor beta chains from the same sample are listed, as sequenced in a study of T-cell reconstitution after alpha-beta-depleted transplantation in children. This sample's TCRbeta library carried unique molecular identifier barcodes. One entry per CDR3 protein, called by TCRdb with MiXCR from the PCR reads. Among 580,000 or so distinct CDR3 sequences listed, under 30% were seen once. The specimen comprised PBMCs, mostly from graft donor cells, sampled 360 days after TCRalphabeta/CD19-depleted stem cell transplant. These receptors were taken from a boy under three years old who had a stem cell transplant for acute myeloid leukemia, so the T cells may come from the graft donor.

This clonotype has a count of ten or more. The rearrangement uses TRBV29-1 and TRBJ2-3; perhaps TRBD1 as D (5 bases). Germline V gene sequence: CDR1 SQVTM, CDR2 ANQGSEA. The CDR3 consists of 13 residues. V shed 4 bases and J shed 5 bases, with 13 bases lying between them. This chain's CDR3 is CSVVARVGDTQYF. The CDR3 bases are TGCAGCGTTGTCGCCAGGGTTGGAGATACGCAGTATTTT.

The chain links TRBV28 to TRBJ2-3; 13 bases match TRBD2. V dropped 6 bases and J dropped 2; count of bases not matched to a gene: 11. Germline loops: CDR1 MDHEN, CDR2 SYDVKM. The CDR3 sequence is 18 residues long. The CDR3 coding sequence is TGTGCCAGCAGCGATGGGACTAGCGGGGAAACTTTCACAGATACGCAGTATTTT. Protein sequence: CASSDGTSGETFTDTQYF. The full variable domain, completed using reference TRBV28 and TRBJ2-3, is DVKVTQSSRYLVKRTGEKVFLECVQDMDHENMFWYRQDPGLGLRLIYFSYDVKMKEKGDIPEGYSVSREKKERFSLILESASTNQTSMYLCASSDGTSGETFTDTQYFGPGTRLTVL.

Remarks on this clonotype: A much larger clonotype is one base distant, so this may be a read error. The chain links TRBV20-1 to TRBJ1-2; a weak D match, TRBD1 (5 bases). CDR1 is DFQATT, CDR2 SNEGSKA, per germline (reference sequence). The CDR3 runs to 14 residues. DNA of the CDR3: TGCTGTGCTAGAGATCTCCAGGGCACGGGAGGCTACACCTTC. This codes for CCARDLQGTGGYTF.

The sample holds a few counts of this clonotype. The chain uses TRBV20-1 and TRBJ1-5; possible D gene TRBD1, 5 bases. Germline CDR1 is DFQATT and CDR2 is SNEGSKA (reference sequence). The ends were cut back, 4 bases at V and 0 bases at J, with 16 bases in the middle. The CDR3 length is 16 residues. For the CDR3, the DNA is TGCAGTGCTAAGAGGTCCGGGACTTATAGCAATCAGCCCCAGCATTTT. Its protein is CSAKRSGTYSNQPQHF.

This clonotype has at least ten counts. This rearrangement joins TRBV12-3 or TRBV12-4 to TRBJ2-2; the match to TRBD2 covers 12 bases. V was pared by 3 bases and J by 4 bases, with 3 bases of the junction left unmatched. The CDR3 extends over 16 amino acids. The CDR3 sequence is CASSFGLAGSTGELFF. The CDR3 region has the DNA TGTGCCAGCAGTTTTGGACTAGCGGGGAGCACCGGGGAGCTGTTTTTT.